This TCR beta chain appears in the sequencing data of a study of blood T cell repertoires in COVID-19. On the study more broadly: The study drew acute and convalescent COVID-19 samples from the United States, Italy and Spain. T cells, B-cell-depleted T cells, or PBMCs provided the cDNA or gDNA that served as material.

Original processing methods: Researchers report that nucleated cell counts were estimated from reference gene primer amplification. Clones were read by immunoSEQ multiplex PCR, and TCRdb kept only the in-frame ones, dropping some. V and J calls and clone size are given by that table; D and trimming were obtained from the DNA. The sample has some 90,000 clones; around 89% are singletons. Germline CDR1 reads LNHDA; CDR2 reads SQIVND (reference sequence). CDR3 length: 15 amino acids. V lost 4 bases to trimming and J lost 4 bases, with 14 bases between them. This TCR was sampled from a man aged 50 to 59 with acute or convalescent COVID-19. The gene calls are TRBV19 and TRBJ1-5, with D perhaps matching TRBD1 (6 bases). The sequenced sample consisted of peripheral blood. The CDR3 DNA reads TGTGCCAGTAGTACGACAGGCTCGGGGAATCAGCCCCAGCATTTT. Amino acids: CASSTTGSGNQPQHF. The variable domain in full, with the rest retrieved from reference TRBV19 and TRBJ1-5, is DGGITQSPKYLFRKEGQNVTLSCEQNLNHDAMYWYRQDPGQGLRLIYYSQIVNDFQKGDIAEGYSVSREKKESFPLTVTSAQKNPTAFYLCASSTTGSGNQPQHFGDGTRLSIL.